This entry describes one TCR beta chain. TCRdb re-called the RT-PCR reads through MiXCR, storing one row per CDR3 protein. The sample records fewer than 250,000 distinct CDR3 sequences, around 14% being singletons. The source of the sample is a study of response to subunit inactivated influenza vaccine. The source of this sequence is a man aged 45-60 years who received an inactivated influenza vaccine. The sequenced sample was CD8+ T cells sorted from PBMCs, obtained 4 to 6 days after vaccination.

CDR3 region: CASSLVVPVGETQYF. DNA for the CDR3: TGTGCCAGCAGCTTAGTCGTTCCAGTCGGGGAGACCCAGTACTTC. The chain recombines TRBV7-9 with TRBJ2-5; D gene uncertain. The CDR3 consists of 15 residues. Germline loops: CDR1 SEHNR, CDR2 FQNEAQ (reference sequence). Deletions cut 1 base from V and 5 bases from J, with 14 bases between.